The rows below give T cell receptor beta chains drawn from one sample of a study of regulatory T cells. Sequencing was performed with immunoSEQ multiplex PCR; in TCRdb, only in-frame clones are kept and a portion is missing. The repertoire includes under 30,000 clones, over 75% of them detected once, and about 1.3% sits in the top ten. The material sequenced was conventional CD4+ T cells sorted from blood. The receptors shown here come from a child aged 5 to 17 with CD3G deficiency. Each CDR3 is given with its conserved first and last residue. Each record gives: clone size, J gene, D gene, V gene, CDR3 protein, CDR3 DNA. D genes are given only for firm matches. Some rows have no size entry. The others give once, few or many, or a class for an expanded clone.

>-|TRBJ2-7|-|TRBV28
CASSLTMGSSGEQYF
TGTGCCAGCAGTTTGACGATGGGATCTTCTGGCGAGCAGTACTTC
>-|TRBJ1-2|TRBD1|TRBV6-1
CASYLTGGTSGYTF
TGTGCCAGCTACCTTACAGGGGGCACGAGTGGCTACACCTTC
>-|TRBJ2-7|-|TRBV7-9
CASSLGANTYEQYF
TGTGCCAGCAGCTTAGGAGCCAATACCTACGAGCAGTACTTC
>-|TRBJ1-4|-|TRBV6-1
CASSDQQRRTTNEKLFF
TGTGCCAGCAGTGACCAACAGCGCCGAACAACTAATGAAAAACTGTTTTTT
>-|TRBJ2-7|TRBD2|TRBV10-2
CASSESLAGVMGEQYF
TGCGCCAGCAGTGAGTCGTTAGCGGGAGTGATGGGGGAGCAGTACTTC
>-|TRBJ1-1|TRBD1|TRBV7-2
CASSLTGEDTEAFF
TGTGCCAGCAGCTTGACAGGGGAGGACACTGAAGCTTTCTTT
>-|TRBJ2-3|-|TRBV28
CASSRTYREDTQYF
TGTGCCAGCAGCCGGACCTACAGGGAAGATACGCAGTATTTT
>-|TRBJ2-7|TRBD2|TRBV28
CASSLYTSGRRSKSGEQYF
TGTGCCAGCAGTTTATATACTAGCGGGAGAAGATCGAAAAGTGGCGAGCAGTACTTC
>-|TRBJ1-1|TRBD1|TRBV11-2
CASSLDRGGTEAFF
TGTGCCAGCAGCTTAGACAGGGGGGGCACTGAAGCTTTCTTT
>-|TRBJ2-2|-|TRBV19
CASSSGEYTGELFF
TGTGCCAGTAGTAGCGGGGAGTACACCGGGGAGCTGTTTTTT
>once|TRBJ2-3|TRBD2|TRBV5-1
CASSFHGLAGGTDTQYF
TGCGCCAGCAGCTTCCATGGACTAGCGGGGGGCACAGATACGCAGTATTTT
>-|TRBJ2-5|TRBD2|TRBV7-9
CASSLATPGGQETQYF
TGTGCCAGCAGCTTAGCGACCCCGGGGGGCCAAGAGACCCAGTACTTC
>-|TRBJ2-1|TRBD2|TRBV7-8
CASTASGRANEQFF
TGTGCCAGCACCGCTAGCGGGAGAGCAAATGAGCAGTTCTTC
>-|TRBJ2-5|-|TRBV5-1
CASTYGQLGVQETQYF
TGCGCCAGCACCTACGGTCAGCTAGGGGTGCAAGAGACCCAGTACTTC
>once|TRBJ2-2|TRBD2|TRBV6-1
CASTLAGANTGELFF
TGTGCCAGCACTCTAGCGGGGGCGAACACCGGGGAGCTGTTTTTT
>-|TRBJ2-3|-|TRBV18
CASSLQGTGAKDTQYF
TGTGCCAGCTCACTACAGGGGACTGGGGCTAAAGATACGCAGTATTTT
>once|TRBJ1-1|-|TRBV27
CASSPGARRGTEAFF
TGTGCCAGCAGTCCGGGGGCCAGAAGAGGCACTGAAGCTTTCTTT
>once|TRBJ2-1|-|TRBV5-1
CASSLEGLYEQFF
TGCGCCAGCAGCTTGGAGGGCCTTTATGAGCAGTTCTTC
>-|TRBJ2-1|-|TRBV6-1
CASSGKDLRGLNEQFF
TGTGCCAGCAGTGGCAAGGACCTCCGGGGCCTAAATGAGCAGTTCTTC
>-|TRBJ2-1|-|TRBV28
CASSSAVEQFF
TGTGCCAGCAGCTCAGCAGTTGAGCAGTTCTTC
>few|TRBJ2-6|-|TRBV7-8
CASSSGRYSGANVLTF
TGTGCCAGCAGCTCCGGACGGTACTCTGGGGCCAACGTCCTGACTTTC
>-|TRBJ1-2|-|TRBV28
CASRGAGNYGYTF
TGTGCCTCTCGGGGGGCCGGGAACTATGGCTACACCTTC